Sequencing of this TCR beta chain was carried out in a study of human T cells and chemical hapten exposure. One entry per CDR3 protein results from TCRdb running MiXCR on the RACE reads. The table records 84,000 or so distinct CDR3 sequences, 10% of them present only once. Time point described: patch test 1, 2 weeks after DPC sensitization. Treatment described: therapeutic diphenylcyclopropenone sensitization with weekly scalp DPC. This CDR3 is 12 amino acids long. Specimen: whole blood, collected in connection with sensitization to the hapten diphenylcyclopropenone (DPC). The rearrangement links TRBV21-1 to TRBJ2-1; TRBD1 reflects the table's D call only, with no check against the DNA. TRBV21-1 is a documented pseudogene. The sequence derives from a man between 35 and 55 years old with alopecia areata. Some clones in this sample may be carry-over from other donors' samples. The CDR3 DNA follows: TGTGCCAGCAGCAACCGGGACAGGGACCGTTACTTC. It yields the protein CASSNRDRDRYF.